The 13 T cell receptor beta chains presented below share a single source sample, sequenced in a study of OX40 agonist ivuxolimab in advanced cancers. Produced via immunoSEQ multiplex PCR; TCRdb's table is partial and in-frame only. Among roughly 23,000 clones listed, roughly 82% were seen once. The source material was CD4+ or CD8+ T cells sorted from blood, sampled in a trial of the OX40 agonist ivuxolimab. These receptors originate from an adult with an advanced solid tumor such as melanoma, head and neck, liver or kidney cancer.

The J gene is TRBJ2-1, the V gene TRBV4-1, with D perhaps TRBD1 or TRBD2 (5 bases each). Germline V lookup: CDR1 MGHRA, CDR2 YSYEKL. The V and J ends lost 4 bases and 8 bases respectively, with 9 bases between them. The CDR3 is 12 residues long. The CDR3 coding sequence is TGCGCCAGCAGCCTCCTGGGGGATGAGCAGTTCTTC. Translating it yields CASSLLGDEQFF.

The V call is TRBV19, the J call TRBJ1-5, with 7 positions matching TRBD1. The CDR3 length is 14 residues. Germline CDR1 reads LNHDA; CDR2 reads SQIVND (reference sequence). V shed 5 bases, J shed 6 bases, and the junction held 7 bases outside the gene matches. This CDR3 is CASSGTVWSQPQHF. CDR3 DNA: TGTGCCAGTAGTGGGACAGTTTGGAGTCAGCCCCAGCATTTT.

CDR3 sequence: CASSRRGVDTEAFF. The CDR3 DNA follows: TGTGCCAGTAGTCGCAGGGGCGTGGACACTGAAGCTTTCTTT. The chain recombines TRBV19 with TRBJ1-1, with TRBD1 as a possible D gene (6 bases). The CDR3 has 14 residues. Germline CDR1 reads LNHDA; CDR2 reads SQIVND (reference sequence). The ends were cut back, 5 bases at V and 3 bases at J, with 13 bases in the middle.

The J gene is TRBJ2-1, the V gene TRBV13, with 9 nucleotides matching TRBD2. J was trimmed by 7 bases and V by 10 bases; bases with no gene match: 17. The CDR3 sequence is 16 residues long. The germline V gene encodes CDR1 PRHDT and CDR2 FYEKMQ (reference sequence). CDR3 sequence reads: CATSQEAGTSTNEQFF. The CDR3 bases are TGTGCCACCTCCCAGGAGGCAGGGACTAGCACTAATGAGCAGTTCTTC. Full variable domain (missing parts from reference TRBV13 and TRBJ2-1): AAGVIQSPRHLIKEKRETATLKCYPIPRHDTVYWYQQGPGQDPQFLISFYEKMQSDKGSIPDRFSAQQFSDYHSELNMSSLELGDSALYFCATSQEAGTSTNEQFFGPGTRLTVL.

The table lists this clone with a few counts. The V gene is TRBV9, the J gene TRBJ2-7; D not resolved. Between the trimmed V and J ends, which lost 0 bases and 0 bases, there was a span of 16 bases. Per the germline V gene, CDR1 is SGDLS and CDR2 is YYNGEE. The CDR3 is 17 amino acids. The CDR3 nucleotides read TGTGCCAGCAGCGTAGGACCCCCTGGGATGGCCTCCTACGAGCAGTACTTC. Its translation: CASSVGPPGMASYEQYF.

The chain uses TRBV6-5 and TRBJ1-1; TRBD1 matches at 8 bases. Losses at the gene ends were 2 bases for V and 7 bases for J; bases not matched to a gene: 9. The CDR3 covers 15 residues. Per the germline V gene, CDR1 is MNHEY and CDR2 is SVGAGI. CDR3 in amino acids: CASSYATGEEGEAFF. Written as DNA, the CDR3 is TGTGCCAGCAGTTACGCGACAGGGGAAGAGGGTGAAGCTTTCTTT.

The rearrangement links TRBV9 to TRBJ2-7; 7 positions agree with TRBD1. V shed 2 bases, J shed 2 bases, and the junction held 7 bases outside the gene matches. Germline values: CDR1 SGDLS, CDR2 YYNGEE. The CDR3 is 15 residues long. CDR3 amino acids: CASSVVGDSAYEQYF. CDR3 DNA sequence: TGTGCCAGCAGCGTGGTGGGGGACAGCGCCTACGAGCAGTACTTC.

The chain has TRBV19 and TRBJ2-1; TRBD2 agrees at 8 bases. Germline lookup yields CDR1 LNHDA and CDR2 SQIVND (reference sequence). This CDR3 contains 17 residues. V gave up 3 bases and J gave up 3 bases; unmatched junction bases: 10. The CDR3 sequence: CASSIGAYRGGYNEQFF. In nucleotides, the CDR3 is TGTGCCAGTAGTATCGGGGCCTACCGGGGGGGCTACAATGAGCAGTTCTTC. The complete variable domain, with remaining parts taken from reference TRBV19 and TRBJ2-1, reads DGGITQSPKYLFRKEGQNVTLSCEQNLNHDAMYWYRQDPGQGLRLIYYSQIVNDFQKGDIAEGYSVSREKKESFPLTVTSAQKNPTAFYLCASSIGAYRGGYNEQFFGPGTRLTVL.

The CDR3 DNA reads TGTGCCTTGACGGCCCCGGATAATGAAAAACTGTTTTTT. Its protein product is CALTAPDNEKLFF. The chain employs TRBV30 and TRBJ1-4, with D unresolved. The CDR3 loop spans 13 amino acids. Between the trimmed V and J ends, which lost 7 bases and 4 bases, there was a span of 13 bases. Germline loops: CDR1 GTSNPN, CDR2 SVGIG (reference sequence). Using reference TRBV30 and TRBJ1-4 for the parts outside the CDR3, the full variable domain is SQTIHQWPATLVQPVGSPLSLECTVEGTSNPNLYWYRQAAGRGLQLLFYSVGIGQISSEVPQNLSASRPQDRQFILSSKKLLLSDSGFYLCALTAPDNEKLFFGSGTQLSVL.

The V call is TRBV27, the J call TRBJ2-7, with 11 nucleotides matching TRBD1. This CDR3 region has 13 residues. From germline, CDR1 is MNHEY and CDR2 SMNVEV (reference sequence). V was clipped by 5 bases and J by 3 bases; unmatched bases: 0. The CDR3 bases are TGTGCCAGCAGTGGGACAGGGGGCTACGAGCAGTACTTC. Its translation: CASSGTGGYEQYF.

The chain combines TRBV4-3 with TRBJ2-7, with a possible D match to TRBD1 (5 bases). The V gene lost 0 bases and the J gene lost 2 bases, with 14 bases spanning the gap. Germline V lookup: CDR1 LGHNA, CDR2 YSLEER. The CDR3 length is 16 residues. In nucleotides, the CDR3 is TGCGCCAGCAGCCAAGAAGGAACAGGAAACCCCTACGAGCAGTACTTC. This gives the protein CASSQEGTGNPYEQYF.

The chain joins TRBV6-1 to TRBJ2-7; either TRBD1 or TRBD2 may supply D (5 bases each). The CDR3 is 12 amino acids. V shed 8 bases and J shed 2 bases, with 10 bases lying between them. CDR1 and CDR2 from the germline V gene are MNHNS and SASEGT. CDR3: CASSGPTYEQYF. The CDR3 bases are TGTGCCAGCTCGGGGCCGACCTACGAGCAGTACTTC.

CDR3 sequence: CASSLSWDISYEQYF. CDR3 bases: TGTGCCAGCAGCCTTTCGTGGGACATCTCCTACGAGCAGTACTTC. The rearrangement uses TRBV6-5 and TRBJ2-5, with D perhaps TRBD1 (6 bases). The J call may be incorrect, as the DNA end agrees better with TRBJ2-7. This CDR3 has 15 residues. Germline V gene lookup returns CDR1 MNHEY and CDR2 SVGAGI.